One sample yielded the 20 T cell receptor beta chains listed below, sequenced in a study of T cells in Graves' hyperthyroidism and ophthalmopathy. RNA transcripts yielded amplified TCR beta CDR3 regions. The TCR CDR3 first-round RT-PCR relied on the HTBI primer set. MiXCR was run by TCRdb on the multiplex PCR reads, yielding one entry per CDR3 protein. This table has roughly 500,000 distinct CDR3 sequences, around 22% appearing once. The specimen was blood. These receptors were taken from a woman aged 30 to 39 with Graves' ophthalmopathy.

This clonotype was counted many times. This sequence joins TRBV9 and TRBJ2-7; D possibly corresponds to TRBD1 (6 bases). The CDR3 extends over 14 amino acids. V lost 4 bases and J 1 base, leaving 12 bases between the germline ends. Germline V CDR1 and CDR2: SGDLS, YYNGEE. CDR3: CASSPRTVSYEQYF. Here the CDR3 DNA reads TGTGCCAGCAGCCCTCGGACAGTATCCTACGAGCAGTACTTC.

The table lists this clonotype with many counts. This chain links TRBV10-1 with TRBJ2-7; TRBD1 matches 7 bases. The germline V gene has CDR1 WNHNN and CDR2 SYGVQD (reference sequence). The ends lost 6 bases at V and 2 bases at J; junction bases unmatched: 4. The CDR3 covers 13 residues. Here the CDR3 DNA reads TGCGCCAGCAGCGGACAGGCCACCTACGAGCAGTACTTC. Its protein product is CASSGQATYEQYF.

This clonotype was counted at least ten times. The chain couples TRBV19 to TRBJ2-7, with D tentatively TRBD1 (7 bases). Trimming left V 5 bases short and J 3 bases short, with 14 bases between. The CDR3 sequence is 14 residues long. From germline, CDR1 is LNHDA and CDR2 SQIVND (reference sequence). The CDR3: CASSPRQGLYEQYF. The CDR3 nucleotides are TGTGCCAGTAGTCCCCGACAGGGACTCTACGAGCAGTACTTC.

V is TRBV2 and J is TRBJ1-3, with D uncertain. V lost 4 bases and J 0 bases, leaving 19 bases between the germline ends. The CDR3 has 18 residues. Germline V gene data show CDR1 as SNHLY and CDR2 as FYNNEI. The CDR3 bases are TGTGCCAGCAGTGTCCTTCTCTCGGGCTCCCGCTCTGGAAACACCATATATTTT. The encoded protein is CASSVLLSGSRSGNTIYF.

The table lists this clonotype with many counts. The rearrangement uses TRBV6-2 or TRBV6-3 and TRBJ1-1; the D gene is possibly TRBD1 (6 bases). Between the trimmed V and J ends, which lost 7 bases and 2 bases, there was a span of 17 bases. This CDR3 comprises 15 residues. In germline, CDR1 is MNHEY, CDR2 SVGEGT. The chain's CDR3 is CASNTRGPQNTEAFF. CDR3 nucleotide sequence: TGTGCCAGCAACACTCGGGGGCCTCAAAACACTGAAGCTTTCTTT.

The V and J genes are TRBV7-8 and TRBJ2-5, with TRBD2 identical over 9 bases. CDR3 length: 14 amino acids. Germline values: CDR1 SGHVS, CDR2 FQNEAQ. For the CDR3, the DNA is TGTGTCCTACGGCTAGCGGGGTACCAAGAGACCCAGTACTTC. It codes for CVLRLAGYQETQYF.

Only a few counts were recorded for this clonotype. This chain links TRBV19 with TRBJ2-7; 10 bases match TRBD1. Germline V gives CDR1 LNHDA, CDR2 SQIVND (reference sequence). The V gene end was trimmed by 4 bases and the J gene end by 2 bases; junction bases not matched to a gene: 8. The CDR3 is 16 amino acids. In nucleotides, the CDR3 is TGTGCCAGTAGTACTAGACAGGGGGCAAGCCCCTACGAGCAGTACTTC. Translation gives CASSTRQGASPYEQYF.

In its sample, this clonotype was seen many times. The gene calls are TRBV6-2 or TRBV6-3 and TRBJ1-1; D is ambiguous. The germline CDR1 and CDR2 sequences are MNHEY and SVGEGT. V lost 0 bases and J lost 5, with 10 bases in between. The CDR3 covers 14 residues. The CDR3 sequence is CASSYSLGGTEAFF. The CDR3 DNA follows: TGTGCCAGCAGTTACTCGTTGGGAGGAACTGAAGCTTTCTTT.

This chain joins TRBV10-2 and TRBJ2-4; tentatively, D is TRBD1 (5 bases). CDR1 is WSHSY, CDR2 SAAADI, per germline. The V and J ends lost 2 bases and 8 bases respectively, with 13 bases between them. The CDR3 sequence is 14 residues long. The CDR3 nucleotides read TGCGCCAGCAGTGAGATGGATGGGGCGGACATTCAGTACTTC. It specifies CASSEMDGADIQYF.

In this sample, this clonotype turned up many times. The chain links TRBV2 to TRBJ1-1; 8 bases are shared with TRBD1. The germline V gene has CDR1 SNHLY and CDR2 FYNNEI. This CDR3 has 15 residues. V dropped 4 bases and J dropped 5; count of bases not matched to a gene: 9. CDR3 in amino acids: CASSAQDRVGTEAFF. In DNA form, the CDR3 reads TGTGCCAGCAGTGCCCAGGACAGGGTTGGTACTGAAGCTTTCTTT.

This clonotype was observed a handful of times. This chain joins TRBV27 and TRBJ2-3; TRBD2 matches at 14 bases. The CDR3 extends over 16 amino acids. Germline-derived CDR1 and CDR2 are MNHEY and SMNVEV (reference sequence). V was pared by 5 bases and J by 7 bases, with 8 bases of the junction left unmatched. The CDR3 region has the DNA TGTGCCAGCAGTCTTGGACTAGCGGGGGGTTGGAATACGCAGTATTTT. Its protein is CASSLGLAGGWNTQYF.

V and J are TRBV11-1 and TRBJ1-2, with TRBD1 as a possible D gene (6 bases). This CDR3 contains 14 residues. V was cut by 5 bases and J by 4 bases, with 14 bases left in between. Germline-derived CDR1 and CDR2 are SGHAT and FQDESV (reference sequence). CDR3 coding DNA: TGTGCCAGCAGCGAGACCCAGGGGACCTATGGCTACACCTTC. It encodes CASSETQGTYGYTF.

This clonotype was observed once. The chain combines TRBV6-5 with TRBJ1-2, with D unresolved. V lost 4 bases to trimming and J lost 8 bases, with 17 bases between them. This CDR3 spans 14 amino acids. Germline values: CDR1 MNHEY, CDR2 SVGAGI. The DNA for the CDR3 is TGTGCCAGCAGTTCCCAAACCGCACATTGGGGCTACACCTTC. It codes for CASSSQTAHWGYTF.

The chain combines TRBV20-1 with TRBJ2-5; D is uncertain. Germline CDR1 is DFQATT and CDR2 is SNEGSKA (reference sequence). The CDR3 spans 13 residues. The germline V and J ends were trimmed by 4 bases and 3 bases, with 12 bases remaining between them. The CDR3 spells CSATGSQEETQYF. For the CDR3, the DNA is TGCAGTGCTACGGGCAGTCAAGAAGAGACCCAGTACTTC.

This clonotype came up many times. CDR3 residues: CASSLDRLNQPQHF. CDR3 coding DNA: TGTGCCAGCAGTTTGGACCGACTCAATCAGCCCCAGCATTTT. The V gene is TRBV6-5, the J gene TRBJ1-5; no firm D call. This CDR3 has 14 amino acids. CDR1 is MNHEY and CDR2 is SVGAGI in the germline V gene. V lost 4 bases and J 3 bases, leaving 10 bases between the germline ends.

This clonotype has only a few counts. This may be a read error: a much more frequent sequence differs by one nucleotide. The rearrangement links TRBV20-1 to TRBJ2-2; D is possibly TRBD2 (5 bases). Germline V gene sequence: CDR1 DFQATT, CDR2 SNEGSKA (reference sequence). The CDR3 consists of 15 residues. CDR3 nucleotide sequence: TGCAGTGCTAGAGTGCGGGCAGTCAACACCGGGGAGCTGTGTTTT. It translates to CSARVRAVNTGELCF.

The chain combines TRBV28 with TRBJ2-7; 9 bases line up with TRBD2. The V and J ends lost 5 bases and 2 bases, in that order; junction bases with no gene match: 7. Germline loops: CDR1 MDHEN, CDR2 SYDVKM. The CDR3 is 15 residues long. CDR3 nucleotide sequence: TGTGCCAGCAGTGGTAGCGGGAGCGTCCCCTACGAGCAGTACTTC. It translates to CASSGSGSVPYEQYF.

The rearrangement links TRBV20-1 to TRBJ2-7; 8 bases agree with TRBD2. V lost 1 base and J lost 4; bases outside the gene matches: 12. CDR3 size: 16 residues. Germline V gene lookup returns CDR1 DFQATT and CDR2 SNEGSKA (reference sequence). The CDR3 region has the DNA TGCAGTGCTAGAGTCTTCGGGGGGGGCGACGGGTACGAGCAGTACTTC. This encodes CSARVFGGGDGYEQYF.

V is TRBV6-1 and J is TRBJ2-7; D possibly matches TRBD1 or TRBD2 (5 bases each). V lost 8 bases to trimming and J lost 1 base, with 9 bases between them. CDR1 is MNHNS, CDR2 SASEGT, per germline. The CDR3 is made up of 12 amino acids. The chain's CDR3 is CASLGESYEQYF. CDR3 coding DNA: TGTGCCAGCCTGGGGGAGTCCTACGAGCAGTACTTC.

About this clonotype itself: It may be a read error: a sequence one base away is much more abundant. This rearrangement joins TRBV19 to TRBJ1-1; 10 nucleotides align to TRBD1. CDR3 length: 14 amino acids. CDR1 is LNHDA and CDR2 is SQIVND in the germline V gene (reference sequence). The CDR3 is CASTRDRGSTEACF. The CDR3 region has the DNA TGTGCCAGTACGAGGGACAGGGGTAGTACTGAAGCTTGCTTT.